This T cell receptor beta chain originates from a study of response to subunit inactivated influenza vaccine. Overall study findings and caveats: Few additional T cells are recruited per seasonal influenza vaccination, authors suggested.

About this clonotype: Its target is unknown.

CDR3 length: 14 amino acids. In germline, CDR1 is MDHEN, CDR2 SYDVKM. V shed 5 bases and J 4 bases; nucleotides not matched to a gene: 5. TCRdb independently ran MiXCR on the RT-PCR reads; one entry per CDR3 protein. The table shows hundreds of thousands of distinct CDR3 sequences, with about 7.6% occurring only once. This receptor was obtained from a man aged 50 to 69 who received an inactivated influenza vaccine. The source was PBMCs from blood, collected about 23 months after vaccination. This chain uses TRBV28 with TRBJ1-2; 9 nucleotides match TRBD1. CDR3 protein: CASSEYRGLYGYTF. Written as DNA, the CDR3 is TGTGCCAGCAGTGAATACAGGGGGCTCTATGGCTACACCTTC.